Below are 30 T cell receptor beta chains sequenced from a single sample in a study of blood T cell repertoires in COVID-19. The assay was immunoSEQ multiplex PCR, and TCRdb's table has in-frame clones only and misses some. The sample has about 250,000 clones; around 82% are singletons. Sequenced material: peripheral blood. The receptor source for this set is a person aged 70 to 85 with COVID-19, enrolled during active disease.

The gene calls are TRBV4-3 and TRBJ1-6, with D perhaps matching TRBD1 (6 bases). Germline V gene sequence: CDR1 LGHNA, CDR2 YSLEER. The CDR3 loop spans 16 amino acids. V dropped 0 bases and J dropped 5 bases, with 11 bases sitting between them. CDR3: CASSQDVAGDNSPLHF. The CDR3 DNA follows: TGCGCCAGCAGCCAAGATGTCGCAGGGGATAATTCACCCCTCCACTTT.

This chain joins TRBV11-1 and TRBJ2-7; D remains ambiguous. The V end lost 11 bases, the J end lost 6 bases, and 5 bases lay between the germline ends. CDR1 is SGHAT, CDR2 FQDESV, per germline (reference sequence). The CDR3 has 8 amino acids. The CDR3 DNA reads TGTGCCCGTCGCGAGCAGTACTTC. As protein: CARREQYF.

The table lists this clone with a few counts. The chain recombines TRBV28 with TRBJ2-7, with D perhaps matching TRBD1 (6 bases). Germline CDR1 reads MDHEN; CDR2 reads SYDVKM. Trimming pared 5 bases from V and 1 base from J, leaving 12 bases between. There are 14 residues in the CDR3. The CDR3 DNA reads as TGTGCCAGCAGTCAGACAGGAATGTCCTACGAGCAGTACTTC. Translating it yields CASSQTGMSYEQYF.

This clone was detected only a few times. This chain uses TRBV19 with TRBJ2-1; 10 nucleotides line up with TRBD2. The V gene's germline CDR1 is LNHDA and CDR2 SQIVND (reference sequence). The CDR3 is made up of 13 amino acids. V lost 8 bases to trimming and J lost 10 bases; unmatched junction nucleotides: 8. The CDR3 here is CASLERGGLEQFF. DNA of the CDR3: TGTGCCAGTTTGGAGCGGGGGGGACTCGAGCAGTTCTTC.

In DNA, the CDR3 is TGTGCCAGCAGCATAGCGGGGGGCTACAATGAGCAGTTCTTC. Amino acids: CASSIAGGYNEQFF. This rearrangement joins TRBV6-5 to TRBJ2-1; 10 nucleotides agree with TRBD2. Germline V CDR1 and CDR2: MNHEY, SVGAGI. The CDR3 totals 14 residues. The V and J ends lost 6 bases and 3 bases, in that order; junction bases with no gene match: 2.

The rearrangement links TRBV4-2 to TRBJ2-7, with no clear D. V was cut by 10 bases and J by 5 bases, with 15 bases left in between. Germline CDR1 and CDR2: LGHNA and YNFKEQ. CDR3 length: 12 residues. The CDR3 nucleotides are TGTGCCACGTTATCGGATAGCCACGAGCAGTACTTC. Translating gives CATLSDSHEQYF.

In regard to this clone: Other DNA sequences within the sample encode an identical CDR3. The chain couples TRBV5-4 to TRBJ2-2; TRBD1 agrees at 9 bases. V lost 0 bases and J lost 6; bases outside the gene matches: 3. This CDR3 has 15 residues. Germline V gives CDR1 SGHNT, CDR2 YYREEE (reference sequence). CDR3 region: CASSLAGQGPGELFF. The CDR3 DNA reads as TGTGCCAGCAGCTTGGCGGGACAGGGTCCCGGGGAGCTGTTTTTT.

This clone was observed a few times. The chain recombines TRBV4-3 with TRBJ1-3; no reliable D call. Looked up from germline, CDR1 is LGHNA and CDR2 is YSLEER. This CDR3 contains 15 residues. Trimming pared 4 bases from V and 4 bases from J, leaving 14 bases between. In nucleotides, the CDR3 is TGCGCCAGCAGCCCAGCGGTGGGTCTCGGAAACACCATATATTTT. It is translated as CASSPAVGLGNTIYF.

V gene TRBV5-6 combines with J gene TRBJ2-1; 7 positions agree with TRBD2. Germline assignment: CDR1 SGHDT and CDR2 YYEEEE. The V gene end was trimmed by 3 bases and the J gene end by 8 bases; junction bases not matched to a gene: 5. The CDR3 is 13 residues long. The CDR3 bases are TGTGCCAGCAGCTATTCTAGCGGCTATGAGCAGTTCTTC. Amino acids: CASSYSSGYEQFF.

The V call is TRBV5-1, the J call TRBJ2-7; TRBD1 matches at 9 bases. The trim removed 5 bases at V and 5 bases at J, leaving 8 bases unmatched. CDR3 length: 14 amino acids. CDR1 is SGHRS and CDR2 is YFSETQ in the germline V gene. The DNA for the CDR3 is TGCGCCAGCAGACGGACAGGGGACTCTAACGAGCAGTACTTC. Residues: CASRRTGDSNEQYF.

The chain uses TRBV6-1 and TRBJ1-4, with D tentatively TRBD1 (6 bases). Germline CDR1 and CDR2: MNHNS and SASEGT. The CDR3 covers 14 residues. Trimming cost V 1 base and J 7 bases, with 10 bases left between them. This CDR3 is CASSEVTGSEKLFF. For the CDR3, the DNA is TGTGCCAGCAGTGAAGTCACAGGGAGTGAAAAACTGTTTTTT.

About this clone: The same CDR3 also results from other DNA sequences found in this sample. The J gene is TRBJ1-2, the V gene TRBV15, with 10 bases aligning to TRBD1. The CDR3 extends over 14 amino acids. Germline V gene lookup returns CDR1 LNHNV and CDR2 YYDKDF (reference sequence). The ends lost 6 bases at V and 2 bases at J; junction bases unmatched: 3. The DNA for the CDR3 is TGTGCCACCAGTTGGGACAGGGGAAACTATGGCTACACCTTC. Translation gives CATSWDRGNYGYTF.

This clone was counted once. The chain links TRBV7-9 to TRBJ2-1, with 13 bases that match TRBD2. Per the germline V gene, CDR1 is SEHNR and CDR2 is FQNEAQ (reference sequence). The CDR3 length is 15 residues. J lost 7 bases, V lost 4 bases, and 4 bases had no gene match. CDR3 sequence: CASSSLAGGRNEQFF. The CDR3 DNA follows: TGTGCCAGCAGCTCACTAGCGGGAGGGCGGAATGAGCAGTTCTTC.

The J gene is TRBJ2-3, the V gene TRBV20-1; 7 nucleotides align to TRBD2. CDR3 size: 15 residues. With V trimmed by 3 bases and J by 3 bases, 9 bases remained unmatched. Germline CDR1 reads DFQATT; CDR2 reads SNEGSKA (reference sequence). In DNA, the CDR3 is TGCAGTGCTAGTCGGGGGAGGGTTATAACAGATACGCAGTATTTT. This gives the protein CSASRGRVITDTQYF.

The chain has TRBV5-8 and TRBJ1-2; TRBD1 matches 9 bases. This CDR3 has 19 amino acids. V gave up 0 bases and J gave up 3 bases; unmatched junction bases: 15. Looked up from germline, CDR1 is SGHTS and CDR2 is YDEGEE. DNA of the CDR3: TGTGCCAGCAGCTTGGCGCTCGGCGGGACAGGGCTTTTGGACTATGGCTACACCTTC. This translates into CASSLALGGTGLLDYGYTF.

The chain joins TRBV7-2 to TRBJ2-5, with 7 nucleotides matching TRBD1. The CDR3 has 18 amino acids. Germline trimming cut 1 base from V and 0 bases from J; bases unmatched to any gene: 11. Germline CDR1 SGHTA, CDR2 FQGNSA. The CDR3, as DNA: TGTGCCAGCAGCTTAGACGGGTCCGGGACAGCCAACCAAGAGACCCAGTACTTC. It translates to CASSLDGSGTANQETQYF.

This chain uses TRBV5-6 with TRBJ2-7; D is unresolved. Trimming removed 0 bases from V and 9 bases from J, with 7 bases in between. Per germline, CDR1 SGHDT and CDR2 YYEEEE. This CDR3 spans 11 amino acids. The CDR3 loop reads CASSLDGGQYF. The CDR3 bases are TGTGCCAGCAGCTTGGATGGCGGGCAGTACTTC.

About this clone itself: As the CDR3 is not closed by the conserved phenylalanine or tryptophan, this likely results from a read error. No DNA is shown, since the ends of the CDR3 on it are uncertain; the CDR3 is the one TCRdb lists. The gene calls are TRBV10-1 and TRBJ2-7; TRBD2, the table's D call, was not compared with the DNA. The CDR3 is 8 residues long, ends included. The V gene's germline CDR1 is WNHNN and CDR2 SYGVQD (reference sequence). The CDR3 spells CASDGGRG.

This chain links TRBV28 with TRBJ2-1; TRBD1 agrees at 10 bases. After removal of 6 bases from V and 7 bases from J, the junction contained 12 bases not matched to a gene. CDR1 MDHEN and CDR2 SYDVKM come from the germline V gene. CDR3 size: 16 residues. The CDR3 region has the DNA TGTGCCAGCAGAACACCCGGGACAGGGGTTTTGAATGAGCAGTTCTTC. It codes for CASRTPGTGVLNEQFF.

The CDR3, as DNA: TGTGCCAGCAGCCGAGGGGGACTAGCGGGAGGAGAGAATGAGCAGTTCTTC. It codes for CASSRGGLAGGENEQFF. The chain couples TRBV7-8 to TRBJ2-1; 15 nucleotides line up with TRBD2. V lost 5 bases and J lost 7; bases outside the gene matches: 9. This CDR3 spans 17 amino acids. In germline, CDR1 is SGHVS, CDR2 FQNEAQ.

V and J are TRBV5-8 and TRBJ2-1; perhaps TRBD1 as D (5 bases). V was clipped by 6 bases and J by 9 bases, with 16 bases between them. Germline CDR1 SGHTS, CDR2 YDEGEE. This CDR3 spans 13 amino acids. CDR3 nucleotide sequence: TGTGCCAGCAACACCCAGGGCCGAGTTGAGCAGTTCTTC. This gives the protein CASNTQGRVEQFF.

This clone was counted a single time. The chain links TRBV7-2 to TRBJ1-2, with unresolved D. V dropped 1 base and J dropped 5 bases, with 8 bases sitting between them. The CDR3 length is 13 residues. Looked up from germline, CDR1 is SGHTA and CDR2 is FQGNSA. CDR3 in DNA: TGTGCCAGCAGCTTAGAACCCCGGTATGGCTACACCTTC. Residues: CASSLEPRYGYTF.

This clone was seen once. This chain links TRBV4-2 with TRBJ2-3; TRBD1 is a possible D gene (5 bases). This CDR3 has 16 amino acids. Trimming shortened V by 1 base and J by 4 bases, and 15 bases separated the two germline ends. Germline CDR1 LGHNA, CDR2 YNFKEQ. CDR3 loop: CASSQGGSESPDTQYF. CDR3 coding DNA: TGTGCCAGCAGCCAAGGGGGCAGCGAATCCCCAGATACGCAGTATTTT.

The chain uses TRBV6-1 and TRBJ1-5; D unresolved. Trimming pared 2 bases from V and 6 bases from J, leaving 8 bases between. Germline V gene lookup returns CDR1 MNHNS and CDR2 SASEGT. This CDR3 spans 13 amino acids. CDR3: CASSESSFQPQHF. The CDR3 DNA sequence: TGTGCCAGCAGTGAATCTAGCTTTCAGCCCCAGCATTTT.

The chain is built from TRBV29-1 and TRBJ2-1; 11 bases line up with TRBD1. Trimming cost V 1 base and J 8 bases; bases outside gene matches: 7. The CDR3 spans 15 residues. Germline V gene lookup returns CDR1 SQVTM and CDR2 ANQGSEA. The CDR3 here is CSVEVSGTGGDEQFF. In DNA form, the CDR3 reads TGCAGCGTTGAAGTTTCCGGGACAGGGGGGGATGAGCAGTTCTTC.

The V call is TRBV5-6, the J call TRBJ2-7, with D uncertain. Trimming took off 3 bases at V and 3 bases at J, with 10 bases between the two ends. CDR3 length equals 13 residues. The germline CDR1 and CDR2 sequences are SGHDT and YYEEEE. DNA for the CDR3: TGTGCCAGCAGCTCCAGTCTGAACTACGAGCAGTACTTC. This sequence encodes CASSSSLNYEQYF.

J is TRBJ2-6 and V is TRBV15; D unclear. Germline V CDR1 and CDR2: LNHNV, YYDKDF (reference sequence). The CDR3 has 12 amino acids. Written as DNA, the CDR3 is TGTGCAGCCGGGTCGGGGGCCAACGTCCTGACTTTC. Amino acid sequence: CAAGSGANVLTF. Full variable domain (missing parts from reference TRBV15 and TRBJ2-6): DAMVIQNPRYQVTQFGKPVTLSCSQTLNHNVMYWYQQKSSQAPKLLFHYYDKDFNNEADTPDNFQSRRPNTSFCFLDIRSPGLGDTAMYLCAAGSGANVLTFGAGSRLTVL.

The V and J genes are TRBV6-2 or TRBV6-3 and TRBJ1-2; the D gene is possibly TRBD1 (6 bases). V was cut by 2 bases and J by 5 bases, with 18 bases left in between. This CDR3 is 16 amino acids long. The germline V gene has CDR1 MNHEY and CDR2 SVGEGT. The CDR3 loop reads CASSYDTRRGSYGYTF. The DNA for the CDR3 is TGTGCCAGCAGTTACGACACCCGAAGGGGGTCTTATGGCTACACCTTC.

This sequence joins TRBV5-1 and TRBJ2-1, with 8 bases matching TRBD1. The CDR3 loop spans 14 amino acids. V was clipped by 3 bases and J by 5 bases; unmatched bases: 4. Germline V gives CDR1 SGHRS, CDR2 YFSETQ. This CDR3 reads CASSSGTGDNEQFF. CDR3 bases: TGCGCCAGCAGCTCCGGGACAGGTGACAATGAGCAGTTCTTC.

This clone was found once. The CDR3 DNA reads as TGTGCCAGCATGAGGGGCAGGGGACACGAGCAGTACTTC. The encoded protein is CASMRGRGHEQYF. The chain joins TRBV6-5 to TRBJ2-7, with D maybe TRBD1 (6 bases). Trimming removed 7 bases from V and 5 bases from J, with 15 bases in between. The CDR3 runs to 13 residues. Germline loops: CDR1 MNHEY, CDR2 SVGAGI.